Included here is one T cell receptor (beta chain) sequence, with context. The antigen remains unidentified. Clinical symptoms, serum thyroxine and TRAb, thyroid ultrasound and orbital computed tomography were used for the diagnoses. This entry comes from a study of T cells in Graves' hyperthyroidism and ophthalmopathy. TCR beta CDR3 regions were amplified from RNA. HTBI primers were the set used in a first-round RT-PCR of the TCR CDR3. In TCRdb, the multiplex PCR reads were re-called with MiXCR into one record per CDR3 protein. The repertoire includes hundreds of thousands of distinct CDR3 sequences, 35% to 45% of them detected once, and 8.9% sits in the top ten. CDR1 and CDR2 from the germline V gene are KGHSH and LQKENI. Trimming removed 5 bases at V and 5 bases at J, with 13 bases between. CDR3 length: 13 amino acids. Overall study findings and caveats: Separation of ophthalmopathy from stable hyperthyroidism was achieved by a 13 V-J model.

This chain connects TRBV18 to TRBJ2-7, with D possibly TRBD1 on 6 matching bases. This clonotype was sampled from a man between 18 and 35 years old with Graves' hyperthyroidism. The sequencing input was blood. The CDR3 DNA reads TGTGCCAGCTCAGAAGACAGGCTCCACGAGCAGTACTTC. The encoded protein is CASSEDRLHEQYF.